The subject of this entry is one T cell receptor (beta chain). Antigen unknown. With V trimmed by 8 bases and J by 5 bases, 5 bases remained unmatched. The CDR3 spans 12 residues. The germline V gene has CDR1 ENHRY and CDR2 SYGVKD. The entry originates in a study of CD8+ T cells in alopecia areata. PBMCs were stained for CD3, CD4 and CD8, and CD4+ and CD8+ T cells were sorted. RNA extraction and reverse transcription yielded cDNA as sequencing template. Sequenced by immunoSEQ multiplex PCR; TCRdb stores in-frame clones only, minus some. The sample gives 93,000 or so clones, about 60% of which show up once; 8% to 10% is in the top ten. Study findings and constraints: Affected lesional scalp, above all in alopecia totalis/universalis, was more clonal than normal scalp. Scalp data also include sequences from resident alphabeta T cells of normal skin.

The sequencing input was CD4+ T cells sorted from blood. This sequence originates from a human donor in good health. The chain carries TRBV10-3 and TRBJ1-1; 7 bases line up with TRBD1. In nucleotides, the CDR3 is TGTGCCATCGGCAGGGGGTTGACTGAAGCTTTCTTT. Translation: CAIGRGLTEAFF.